This T cell receptor (beta chain) comes out of a study of cytomegalovirus exposure and HLA in healthy donors. The primer mix had 60 Vbeta and 13 Jbeta primers. TCRdb keeps only in-frame clones here, not all; method: immunoSEQ multiplex PCR. The data show over 150,000 clones, over 70% seen once. As for this clone: Its antigen remains unidentified.

Study results and limitations: Equally common other TCR beta chains were less clonally expanded than HLA-associated ones, a later analysis found. Cytomegalovirus status was reportedly diagnosed by the classifier with high specificity and sensitivity.

Per germline, CDR1 LNHDA and CDR2 SQIVND (reference sequence). The CDR3 has 14 residues. The V call is TRBV19, the J call TRBJ2-5, with TRBD2 identical over 7 bases. The J call may be faulty, since TRBJ2-7 better matches the DNA end. This sequence was found in a man aged 18 to 30 in good health and CMV-seropositive. Specimen: PBMCs. Here the CDR3 reads CASSIGGRFYEQYF. The CDR3 bases are TGTGCCAGTAGTATCGGCGGGAGATTCTACGAGCAGTACTTC.